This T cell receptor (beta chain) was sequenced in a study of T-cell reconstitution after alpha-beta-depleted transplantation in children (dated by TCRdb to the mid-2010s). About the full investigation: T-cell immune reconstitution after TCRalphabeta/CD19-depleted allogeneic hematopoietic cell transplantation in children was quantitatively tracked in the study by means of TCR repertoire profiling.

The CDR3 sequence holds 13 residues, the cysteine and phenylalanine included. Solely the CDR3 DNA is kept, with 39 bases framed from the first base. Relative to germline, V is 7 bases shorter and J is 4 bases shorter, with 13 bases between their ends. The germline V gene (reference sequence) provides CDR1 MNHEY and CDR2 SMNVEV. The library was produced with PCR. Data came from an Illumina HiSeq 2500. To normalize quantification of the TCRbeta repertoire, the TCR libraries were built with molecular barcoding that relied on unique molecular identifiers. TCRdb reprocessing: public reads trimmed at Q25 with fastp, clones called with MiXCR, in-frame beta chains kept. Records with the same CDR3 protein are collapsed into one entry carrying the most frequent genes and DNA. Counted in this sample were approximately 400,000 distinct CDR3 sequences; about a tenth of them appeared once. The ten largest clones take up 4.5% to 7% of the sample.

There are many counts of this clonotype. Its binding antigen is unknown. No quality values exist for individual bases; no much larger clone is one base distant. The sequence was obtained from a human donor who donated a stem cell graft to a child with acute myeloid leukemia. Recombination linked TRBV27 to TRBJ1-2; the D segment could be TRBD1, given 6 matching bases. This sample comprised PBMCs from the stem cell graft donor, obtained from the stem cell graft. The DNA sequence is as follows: TGTGCCAGCACCCCAGGGGTGCCCTATGGCTACACCTTC. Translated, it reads CASTPGVPYGYTF.